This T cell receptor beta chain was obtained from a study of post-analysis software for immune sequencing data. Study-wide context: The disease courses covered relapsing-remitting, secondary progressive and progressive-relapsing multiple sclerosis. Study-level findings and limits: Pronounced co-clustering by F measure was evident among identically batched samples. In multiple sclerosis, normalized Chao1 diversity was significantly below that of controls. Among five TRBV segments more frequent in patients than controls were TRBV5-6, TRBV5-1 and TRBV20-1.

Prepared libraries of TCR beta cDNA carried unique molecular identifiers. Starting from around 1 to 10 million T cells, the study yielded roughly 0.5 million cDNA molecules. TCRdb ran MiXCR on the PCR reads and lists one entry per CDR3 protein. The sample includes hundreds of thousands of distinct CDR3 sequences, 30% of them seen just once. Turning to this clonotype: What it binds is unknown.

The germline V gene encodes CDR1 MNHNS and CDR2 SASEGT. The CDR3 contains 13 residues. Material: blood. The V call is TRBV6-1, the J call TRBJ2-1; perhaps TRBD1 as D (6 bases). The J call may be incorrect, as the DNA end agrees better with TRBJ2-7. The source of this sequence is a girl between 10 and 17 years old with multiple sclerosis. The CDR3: CASKQGYYNEQYF. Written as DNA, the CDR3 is TGTGCCAGCAAGCAGGGGTACTACAATGAGCAGTACTTC.